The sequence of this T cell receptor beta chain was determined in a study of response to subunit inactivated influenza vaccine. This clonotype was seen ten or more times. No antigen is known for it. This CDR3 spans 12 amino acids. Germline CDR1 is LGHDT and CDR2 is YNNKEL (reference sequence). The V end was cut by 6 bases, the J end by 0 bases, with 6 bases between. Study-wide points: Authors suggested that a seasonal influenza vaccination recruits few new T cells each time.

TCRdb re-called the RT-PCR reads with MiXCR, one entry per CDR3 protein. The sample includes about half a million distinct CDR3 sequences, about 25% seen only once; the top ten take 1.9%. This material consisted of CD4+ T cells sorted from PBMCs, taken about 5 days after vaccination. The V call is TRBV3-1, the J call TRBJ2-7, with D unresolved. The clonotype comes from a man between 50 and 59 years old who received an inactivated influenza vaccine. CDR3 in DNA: TGTGCCAGCAGTGGCGGCTCCTACGAGCAGTACTTC. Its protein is CASSGGSYEQYF.